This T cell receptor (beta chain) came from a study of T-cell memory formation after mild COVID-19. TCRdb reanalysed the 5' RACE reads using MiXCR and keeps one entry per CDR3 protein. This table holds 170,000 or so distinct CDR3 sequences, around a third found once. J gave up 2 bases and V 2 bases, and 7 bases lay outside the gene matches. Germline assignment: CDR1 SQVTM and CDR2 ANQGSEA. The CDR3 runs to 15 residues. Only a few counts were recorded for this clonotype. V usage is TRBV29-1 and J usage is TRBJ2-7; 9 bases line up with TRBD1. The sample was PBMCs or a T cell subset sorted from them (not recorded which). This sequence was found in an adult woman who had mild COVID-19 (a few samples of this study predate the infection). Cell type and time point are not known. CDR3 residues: CSVETGQGNPYEQYF. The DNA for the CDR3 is TGCAGCGTTGAAACGGGACAGGGAAATCCCTACGAGCAGTACTTC.